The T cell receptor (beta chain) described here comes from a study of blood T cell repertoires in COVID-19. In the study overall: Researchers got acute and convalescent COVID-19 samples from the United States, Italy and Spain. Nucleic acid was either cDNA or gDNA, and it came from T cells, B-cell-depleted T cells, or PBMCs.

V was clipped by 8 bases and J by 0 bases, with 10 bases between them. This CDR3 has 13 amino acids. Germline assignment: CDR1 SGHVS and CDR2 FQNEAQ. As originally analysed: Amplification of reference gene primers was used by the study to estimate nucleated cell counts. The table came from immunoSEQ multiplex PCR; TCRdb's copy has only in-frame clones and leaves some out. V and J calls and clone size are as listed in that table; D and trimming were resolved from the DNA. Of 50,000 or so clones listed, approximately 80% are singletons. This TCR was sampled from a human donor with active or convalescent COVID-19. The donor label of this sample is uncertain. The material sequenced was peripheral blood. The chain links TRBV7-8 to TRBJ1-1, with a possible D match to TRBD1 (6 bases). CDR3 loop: CASGGQLNTEAFF. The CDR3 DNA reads TGTGCCAGCGGGGGACAACTGAACACTGAAGCTTTCTTT. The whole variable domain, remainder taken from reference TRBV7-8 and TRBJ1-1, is GAGVSQSPRYKVAKRGQDVALRCDPISGHVSLFWYQQALGQGPEFLTYFQNEAQLDKSGLPSDRFFAERPEGSVSTLKIQRTQQEDSAVYLCASGGQLNTEAFFGQGTRLTVV.